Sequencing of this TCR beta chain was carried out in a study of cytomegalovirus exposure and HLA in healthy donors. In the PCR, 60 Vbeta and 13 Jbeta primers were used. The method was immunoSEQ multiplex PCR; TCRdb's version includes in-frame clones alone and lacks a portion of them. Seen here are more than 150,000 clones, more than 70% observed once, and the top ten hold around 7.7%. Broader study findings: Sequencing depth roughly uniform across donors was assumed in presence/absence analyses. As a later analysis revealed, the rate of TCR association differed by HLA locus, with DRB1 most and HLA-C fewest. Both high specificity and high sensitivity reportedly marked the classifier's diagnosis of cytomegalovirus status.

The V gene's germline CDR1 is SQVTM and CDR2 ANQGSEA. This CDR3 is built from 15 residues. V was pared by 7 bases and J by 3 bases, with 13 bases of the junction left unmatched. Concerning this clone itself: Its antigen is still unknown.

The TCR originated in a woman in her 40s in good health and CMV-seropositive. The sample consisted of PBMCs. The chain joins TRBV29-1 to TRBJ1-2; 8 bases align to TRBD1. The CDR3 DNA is TGCAGCGGGACTACCGGACAGGGAAGGGACTATGGCTACACCTTC. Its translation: CSGTTGQGRDYGYTF.